This is a list of T cell receptor beta chains from one sample in a study of cytomegalovirus exposure and HLA in healthy donors. Generated by immunoSEQ multiplex PCR, the TCRdb table keeps only in-frame clones and is missing some. The sample carries about 190,000 clones, 75% to 85% recorded once. The sequencing input was PBMCs. All receptors come from a woman younger than 35 in good health and CMV-seropositive. CDR3s include the opening cysteine and the closing phenylalanine or tryptophan. The D gene is left open where the match is weak. Some rows mark clone size as missing; the rest say once, few, many or name a class of expanded clone.

abundance	v_gene	d_gene	j_gene	CDR3aa	CDR3nt
-	TRBV29-1	-	TRBJ1-2	CSADGGSYGYTF	TGCAGCGCTGACGGGGGAAGCTATGGCTACACCTTC
-	TRBV7-2	-	TRBJ2-3	CASSVAGADTDTQYF	TGTGCCAGCAGCGTGGCGGGGGCCGACACAGATACGCAGTATTTT
-	TRBV9	TRBD1	TRBJ1-1	CASSTTTQGAEAFF	TGTGCCAGCTCCACGACAACACAGGGGGCTGAAGCTTTCTTT
once	TRBV27	-	TRBJ1-1	CASSVETGRSQAFF	TGTGCCAGCAGTGTGGAGACAGGAAGGTCGCAAGCTTTCTTT
-	TRBV5-1	TRBD1	TRBJ2-5	CASSLGQGPGRTQYF	TGCGCCAGCAGCTTAGGACAGGGCCCAGGTAGGACCCAGTACTTC
-	TRBV7-9	TRBD1	TRBJ2-7	CASISRGQDSYEQYF	TGTGCCAGCATCTCCCGGGGACAGGACTCCTACGAGCAGTACTTC
-	TRBV10-3	-	TRBJ2-3	CAISESKGADTQYF	TGTGCCATCAGTGAGTCAAAAGGGGCAGATACGCAGTATTTT
-	TRBV11-3	-	TRBJ2-1	CASSLDPSSQYRREQFF	TGTGCCAGCAGCTTAGATCCTTCTTCCCAGTACCGCAGGGAGCAGTTCTTC
-	TRBV5-6	-	TRBJ2-1	CASSLGDNEQFF	TGTGCCAGCAGCTTGGGCGACAATGAGCAGTTCTTC
-	TRBV7-8	TRBD1	TRBJ1-2	CASSWDRADYYGYTF	TGTGCCAGCAGCTGGGACAGGGCAGATTACTATGGCTACACCTTC
-	TRBV7-7	-	TRBJ2-5	CASSLAGGPSETQYF	TGTGCCAGCAGCTTAGCGGGGGGGCCTTCGGAGACCCAGTACTTC
-	TRBV7-9	-	TRBJ1-2	CASSLDRVYGYTF	TGTGCCAGCAGCTTAGACAGGGTCTATGGCTACACCTTC
-	TRBV6-5	TRBD1	TRBJ1-2	CASTQGQNYGYTF	TGTGCCAGCACCCAGGGACAGAACTATGGCTACACCTTC
-	TRBV7-3	TRBD2	TRBJ2-2	CASSVTSGGTGELFF	TGTGCCAGCAGCGTAACTAGCGGGGGAACCGGGGAGCTGTTTTTT
-	TRBV30	-	TRBJ1-2	CAWSVVTAYGYTF	TGTGCCTGGAGTGTTGTGACAGCCTATGGCTACACCTTC
-	TRBV7-2	TRBD1	TRBJ1-6	CASSLFGQVNSPLHF	TGTGCCAGCAGCTTATTTGGACAGGTTAATTCACCCCTCCACTTT
-	TRBV6-6	-	TRBJ1-1	CASRQLPVNTEAFF	TGTGCCAGCAGGCAACTCCCGGTGAACACTGAAGCTTTCTTT
-	TRBV7-9	-	TRBJ1-1	CASSFGEENEAFF	TGTGCCAGCAGCTTCGGGGAAGAAAATGAAGCTTTCTTT
-	TRBV28	-	TRBJ2-7	CASTYRGGAYEQYF	TGTGCCAGCACTTACAGGGGGGGGGCCTACGAGCAGTACTTC
-	TRBV13	-	TRBJ2-2	CASSRRTGELFF	TGTGCCAGCAGTCGGAGGACCGGGGAGCTGTTTTTT
once	TRBV6-1	TRBD1	TRBJ2-1	CASREDRGTYNGQFF	TGTGCCAGCAGAGAAGACAGGGGAACCTACAATGGGCAGTTCTTC
-	TRBV5-1	-	TRBJ1-3	CASSEGGGSGNTIYF	TGCGCCAGCAGCGAGGGAGGTGGCTCTGGAAACACCATATATTTT
-	TRBV5-6	-	TRBJ1-5	CASSGVDGQPQHF	TGTGCCAGCAGCGGTGTAGATGGTCAGCCCCAGCATTTT
once	TRBV4-1	-	TRBJ1-6	CASSHTTGSDNSPLHF	TGCGCCAGCAGCCACACAACAGGGTCAGATAATTCACCCCTCCACTTT
-	TRBV7-3	-	TRBJ1-1	CASSIPWFSGTEAFF	TGTGCCAGCAGCATCCCCTGGTTCTCCGGTACTGAAGCTTTCTTT
-	TRBV18	-	TRBJ1-2	CASSPKFLADNYGYTF	TGTGCCAGCTCACCTAAGTTTTTGGCCGATAACTATGGCTACACCTTC
-	TRBV19	-	TRBJ1-1	CASFPPGWTEAFF	TGTGCCAGTTTCCCCCCAGGGTGGACTGAAGCTTTCTTT
-	TRBV6-1	-	TRBJ1-2	CASSPNRVGYTF	TGTGCCAGCAGCCCAAACAGGGTAGGCTACACCTTC
-	TRBV5-4	TRBD2	TRBJ2-1	CASSSPGLAGGRENEQFF	TGTGCCAGCAGCTCTCCGGGACTAGCGGGGGGGCGGGAAAATGAGCAGTTCTTC
-	TRBV5-1	-	TRBJ1-4	CASSQTGNNEKLFF	TGCGCCAGCAGCCAAACAGGGAATAATGAAAAACTGTTTTTT
-	TRBV5-4	-	TRBJ2-5	CASSLGRWETQYF	TGTGCCAGCAGCTTGGGTCGGTGGGAGACCCAGTACTTC
-	TRBV12-5	-	TRBJ2-2	CASGLVQGSTGELFF	TGTGCTAGTGGTTTGGTACAGGGCAGCACCGGGGAGCTGTTTTTT